A selection of T cell receptor beta chains follows, all from one sample in a study of blood T cell repertoires in COVID-19. The protocol was immunoSEQ multiplex PCR, while the TCRdb copy is restricted to in-frame clones and leaves out a portion. The sample has about 300,000 clones; approximately 90% are singletons. The specimen sequenced was PBMCs or T cells enriched from blood (not recorded which). All receptors come from a man aged 30 to 39 who had recovered from COVID-19. Both conserved end residues are part of each CDR3. Fields, in order: V gene, D gene, clone size, J gene, CDR3 protein, CDR3 DNA. A D gene is named only where the DNA matches it firmly. Size tells how often a clone was seen (once, few, many) or the class of an expanded clone, and some rows leave it out.

TRBV11-2,.,.,TRBJ1-3,CASSPLGNTIYF,TGTGCCAGCAGCCCATTGGGAAACACCATATATTTT
TRBV19,TRBD1,.,TRBJ2-1,CASSNLGQARSYNEQFF,TGTGCCAGTAGTAACTTGGGACAGGCCCGCTCCTACAATGAGCAGTTCTTC
TRBV18,.,.,TRBJ2-2,CASSPPLTGRHGELFF,TGTGCCAGCTCACCACCGCTGACAGGGAGGCACGGGGAGCTGTTTTTT
TRBV2,.,.,TRBJ1-1,CASEIVRNAEAFF,TGTGCCAGCGAAATAGTGCGGAACGCTGAAGCTTTCTTT
TRBV29-1,TRBD1,.,TRBJ1-4,CSGTDRGLEKLFF,TGCAGCGGAACGGACAGGGGGCTGGAAAAACTGTTTTTT
TRBV6-6,.,.,TRBJ2-1,CASSQLAPSYNEQFF,TGTGCCAGCAGTCAACTAGCTCCCTCCTACAATGAGCAGTTCTTC
TRBV5-8,.,.,TRBJ1-3,CASSDSTGISGNTIYF,TGTGCCAGCAGCGATTCTACAGGGATCTCTGGAAACACCATATATTTT
TRBV7-2,.,.,TRBJ2-7,CASSLVGADIIRTEQYF,TGTGCCAGCAGCTTAGTCGGCGCAGACATTATCAGAACCGAGCAGTACTTC
TRBV3-1/TRBV3-2,TRBD1,.,TRBJ1-3,CASSLPLTGSSGNTIYF,TGTGCCAGCAGCCTCCCCCTGACAGGGAGCTCTGGAAACACCATATATTTT
TRBV12-3/TRBV12-4,.,.,TRBJ1-5,CASSWKEQPQHF,TGTGCCAGCAGTTGGAAGGAGCAGCCCCAGCATTTT
TRBV6-4,TRBD2,.,TRBJ2-1,CASSRTSNNEQFF,TGTGCCAGCAGCCGGACTAGCAACAATGAGCAGTTCTTC
TRBV2,.,.,TRBJ2-5,CASRGGYGGQETQYF,TGTGCCAGCAGGGGCGGATACGGGGGTCAAGAGACCCAGTACTTC
TRBV28,TRBD1,once,TRBJ2-7,CASSAPLARGPLDEQYF,TGTGCCAGCAGTGCCCCTTTAGCCAGGGGGCCCTTGGACGAGCAGTACTTC
TRBV14,.,.,TRBJ2-7,CASSQALAPSEQYF,TGTGCCAGCAGCCAAGCGCTAGCTCCCAGTGAGCAGTACTTC
TRBV5-6,.,.,TRBJ1-6,CASSLEQYDNSPLHF,TGTGCCAGCAGCTTGGAACAGTACGATAATTCACCCCTCCACTTT
TRBV13,.,.,TRBJ2-3,CASSLATHPGGTQYF,TGTGCCAGCAGCTTAGCTACTCATCCCGGGGGTACGCAGTATTTT
TRBV7-2,TRBD2,once,TRBJ2-3,CASRQGLAMRGSTDTQYF,TGTGCCAGCAGACAGGGACTAGCGATGAGGGGGAGCACAGATACGCAGTATTTT
TRBV28,.,.,TRBJ1-5,CASTTTGSNQPQHF,TGTGCCAGCACTACGACAGGTAGCAATCAGCCCCAGCATTTT
TRBV19,TRBD1,few,TRBJ1-5,CASRSDRAGYQPQHF,TGTGCCAGTAGGTCGGACAGGGCGGGGTATCAGCCCCAGCATTTT
TRBV6-5,.,few,TRBJ1-1,CASRWTVRTEAFF,TGTGCCAGCAGATGGACAGTAAGGACTGAAGCTTTCTTT
TRBV5-6,TRBD1,.,TRBJ2-7,CASRPNPGQGPSYEQYF,TGTGCCAGCAGACCCAACCCCGGACAGGGGCCTTCCTACGAGCAGTACTTC
TRBV13,.,.,TRBJ1-1,CASSPRRGNTEAFF,TGTGCCAGCAGCCCCCGAAGGGGTAACACTGAAGCTTTCTTT
TRBV3-1/TRBV3-2,.,.,TRBJ1-2,CASSQEPGRVYGYTF,TGTGCCAGCAGCCAAGAGCCGGGAAGGGTCTATGGCTACACCTTC
TRBV19,.,.,TRBJ1-1,CASSTPGRGNTEAFF,TGTGCCAGTAGTACTCCCGGCAGGGGGAACACTGAAGCTTTCTTT
TRBV5-5,.,.,TRBJ1-4,CASTKEGALGKLFF,TGTGCCAGCACAAAAGAGGGTGCCTTGGGAAAACTGTTTTTT
TRBV7-2,TRBD2,.,TRBJ2-2,CASSLQAPLAGPTGELFF,TGTGCCAGCAGCTTACAGGCCCCACTAGCGGGACCCACCGGGGAGCTGTTTTTT
TRBV19,.,.,TRBJ1-5,CASNSPGYQPQHF,TGTGCCAGTAATTCCCCGGGGTATCAGCCCCAGCATTTT